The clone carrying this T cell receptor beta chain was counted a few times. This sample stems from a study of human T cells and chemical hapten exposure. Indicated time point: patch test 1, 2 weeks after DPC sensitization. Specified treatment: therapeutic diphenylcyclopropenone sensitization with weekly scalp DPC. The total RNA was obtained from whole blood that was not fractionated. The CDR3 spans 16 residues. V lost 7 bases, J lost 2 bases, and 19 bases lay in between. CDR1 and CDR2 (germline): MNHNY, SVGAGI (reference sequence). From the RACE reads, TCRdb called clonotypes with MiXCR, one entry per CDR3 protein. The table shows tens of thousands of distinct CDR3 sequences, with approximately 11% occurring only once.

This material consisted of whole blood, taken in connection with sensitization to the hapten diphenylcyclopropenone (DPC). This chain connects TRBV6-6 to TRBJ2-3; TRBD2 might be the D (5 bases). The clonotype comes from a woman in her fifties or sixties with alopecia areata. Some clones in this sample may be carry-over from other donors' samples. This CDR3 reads CASTRRGDGSTDTQYF. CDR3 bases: TGTGCCAGCACCCGTCGGGGAGACGGTTCCACAGATACGCAGTATTTT.